The next 2 T cell receptor beta chains were all read from a single sample in a study of blood T cell repertoires in COVID-19. Libraries were prepared by immunoSEQ multiplex PCR; TCRdb keeps only in-frame clonotypes and omits some of them. The sample records about 480,000 clones, approximately 86% being singletons. The sample taken for sequencing was PBMCs or T cells enriched from blood (not recorded which). These receptors all stem from an older woman who had recovered from COVID-19.

The gene calls are TRBV28 and TRBJ2-7; TRBD1 aligns across 10 bases. The CDR3 has 14 residues. Germline values: CDR1 MDHEN, CDR2 SYDVKM. V dropped 6 bases and J dropped 3; count of bases not matched to a gene: 5. This chain's CDR3 is CASSGGDRGYEQYF. Here the CDR3 DNA reads TGTGCCAGCAGCGGCGGGGACAGGGGCTACGAGCAGTACTTC. The whole variable domain, filled in from reference TRBV28 and TRBJ2-7, reads DVKVTQSSRYLVKRTGEKVFLECVQDMDHENMFWYRQDPGLGLRLIYFSYDVKMKEKGDIPEGYSVSREKKERFSLILESASTNQTSMYLCASSGGDRGYEQYFGPGTRLTVT.

The rearrangement uses TRBV4-2 and TRBJ1-1; unclear D gene. Germline V gene data show CDR1 as LGHNA and CDR2 as YNFKEQ. Trimming left V 1 base short and J 3 bases short, with 9 bases between. The CDR3 totals 14 residues. The DNA of the CDR3 is TGTGCCAGCAGCCAAGGCACAGCAGACACTGAAGCTTTCTTT. Translating gives CASSQGTADTEAFF.